The 9 T cell receptor beta chains below come from one sample, sequenced in a study of identical twins. One entry per CDR3 protein, called by TCRdb with MiXCR from the 5' RACE reads. The repertoire holds roughly 720,000 distinct CDR3 sequences, over 15% seen once, with roughly 13% in the top ten. This sample also appeared in a second study, on T cells expressing NK-cell markers.

Sequences were obtained from PBMCs. All receptors come from a woman aged 18-29 years in good health.

V and J are TRBV12-3 or TRBV12-4 and TRBJ2-3, with 8 bases that match TRBD2. The CDR3 sequence is 12 residues long. Unmatched junction bases numbered 9, after V lost 5 bases and J lost 14 bases. CDR3 sequence reads: CASSLGAGGWYF. The CDR3 DNA is TGTGCCAGCAGTCTGGGGGCGGGAGGCTGGTATTTT.

The DNA for the CDR3 is TGTGCCAGCAGCTTGCTGGGGTCTGGCTACACCTTC. It specifies CASSLLGSGYTF. The genes are TRBV5-6 and TRBJ1-2; D not resolved. V lost 1 base and J lost 7, with 8 bases in between. The germline gives CDR1 SGHDT, CDR2 YYEEEE. The CDR3 is 12 amino acids.

The J gene is TRBJ2-1, the V gene TRBV2; D is uncertain. This CDR3 region has 13 residues. V was clipped by 7 bases and J by 7 bases, with 14 bases between them. Looked up from germline, CDR1 is SNHLY and CDR2 is FYNNEI. The CDR3 nucleotides read TGTGCCAGCATCGGCCCGGCTATGAATGAGCAGTTCTTC. It encodes CASIGPAMNEQFF.

Only a few counts were recorded for this clonotype. This chain connects TRBV2 to TRBJ2-3, with D perhaps matching TRBD1 (6 bases). In germline, CDR1 is SNHLY, CDR2 FYNNEI. Trimming cost V 2 bases and J 3 bases, with 24 bases left between them. This CDR3 spans 19 amino acids. The CDR3 is CASSESFMGAWVGTDTQYF. The CDR3 bases are TGTGCCAGCAGTGAATCCTTTATGGGGGCTTGGGTTGGAACAGATACGCAGTATTTT.

The rearrangement links TRBV2 to TRBJ1-1; weak D call: TRBD1 (5 bases). Trimming took 8 bases from V and 5 from J, leaving 12 bases between them. CDR1 is SNHLY and CDR2 is FYNNEI in the germline V gene. The CDR3 runs to 12 residues. CDR3 DNA sequence: TGTGCCAGCCTCACGCGGACAACTGAAGCTTTCTTT. Amino acids: CASLTRTTEAFF.

As concerns this clonotype: At one end, the junction sequence differs from germline, possibly due to a read error. The V gene is TRBV2, the J gene TRBJ2-1, with TRBD2 identical over 11 bases. CDR3 size: 14 residues. CDR1 and CDR2 from the germline V gene are SNHLY and FYNNEI. The CDR3 reads CASRTSGSYDEQFF. The CDR3 coding sequence is TGTGCCAGCAGAACTAGCGGGAGCTACGATGAGCAGTTCTTC.

V is TRBV5-6 and J is TRBJ2-3; TRBD2 agrees at 13 bases. V lost 4 bases and J lost 5; bases outside the gene matches: 10. Germline values: CDR1 SGHDT, CDR2 YYEEEE. The CDR3 extends over 17 amino acids. CDR3 bases: TGTGCCAGCAGCCCTCTACAAAGACTAGCGGGAGGAGATACGCAGTATTTT. It translates to CASSPLQRLAGGDTQYF.

The chain carries TRBV7-9 and TRBJ2-7, with TRBD2 matching over 13 bases. After removal of 4 bases from V and 5 bases from J, the junction contained 2 bases not matched to a gene. Germline V gene sequence: CDR1 SEHNR, CDR2 FQNEAQ (reference sequence). There are 14 residues in the CDR3. CDR3 sequence reads: CASSSTSGRDEQYF. The DNA of the CDR3 is TGTGCCAGCAGCTCTACTAGCGGGAGGGACGAGCAGTACTTC.

This clonotype occurred many times. V usage is TRBV12-3 or TRBV12-4 and J usage is TRBJ2-7; the match to TRBD1 covers 8 bases. The junction had 8 bases not matched to a gene; V was cut back by 6 bases and J by 4 bases. The CDR3 runs to 14 residues. The CDR3 sequence is CASSPKDRAYEQYF. CDR3 DNA: TGTGCCAGCAGCCCTAAGGACAGGGCGTACGAGCAGTACTTC.